Listed below are T cell receptor beta chains from one sample, sequenced in a study of tumor and adjacent non-tumor tissue in lung cancer. Using its own MiXCR run on the multiplex PCR reads, TCRdb lists one record per CDR3 protein. The sample holds some 99,000 distinct CDR3 sequences, 60% to 80% seen once. The sample taken for sequencing was distant non-tumor lung tissue. These receptors originate from a man in his sixties with non-small cell lung cancer. Both conserved end residues are part of each CDR3. A D gene is named only where the DNA matches it firmly. Size values are once, few and many counts, or a class for expanded clones, and some rows have none.

CDR3 DNA: TGCGCCGGCAGCCCCCGGACAGGGCGAAATGAGCAGTTCTTC; CDR3 protein: CAGSPRTGRNEQFF; J gene: TRBJ2-1; V gene: TRBV5-1; D gene: TRBD1; CDR3 length: 14; clone size: -
CDR3 DNA: TGTGTCAGCAGCTTGGTCCTAGCGGGGGGTCAAGAGACCCAGTACTTC; CDR3 protein: CVSSLVLAGGQETQYF; J gene: TRBJ2-5; V gene: TRBV5-4; D gene: TRBD2; CDR3 length: 16; clone size: once
CDR3 DNA: TGTGCCAGCAGCCAGGGACAGACGAACTACGAGCAGTACTTC; CDR3 protein: CASSQGQTNYEQYF; J gene: TRBJ2-7; V gene: TRBV5-4; D gene: TRBD1; CDR3 length: 14; clone size: many
CDR3 DNA: TGTGCCAGCAGCGAACAGGGGACGCGAGGGAATGAGCAGTTCTTC; CDR3 protein: CASSEQGTRGNEQFF; J gene: TRBJ2-1; V gene: TRBV21-1; D gene: -; CDR3 length: 15; clone size: -
CDR3 DNA: TGTGCCAGCACTTTAGAAGCTAGCGTAGGCGGGGAGCTGTCTTTT; CDR3 protein: CASTLEASVGGELSF; J gene: TRBJ2-2; V gene: TRBV12-3/TRBV12-4; D gene: -; CDR3 length: 15; clone size: few
CDR3 DNA: TGCAGCGTTGAATCGAGGAGGGCCTCCTACAATGAGCAATTCTTC; CDR3 protein: CSVESRRASYNEQFF; J gene: TRBJ2-1; V gene: TRBV29-1; D gene: -; CDR3 length: 15; clone size: -
CDR3 DNA: TGCAGTGCTAGAGACGCCCGCGGGACATCCTACGGGCAGTACTTC; CDR3 protein: CSARDARGTSYGQYF; J gene: TRBJ2-7; V gene: TRBV20-1; D gene: -; CDR3 length: 15; clone size: -
CDR3 DNA: TGTGCCAGCACCCCACAGGGGGCGCGTGGCTACACCTTC; CDR3 protein: CASTPQGARGYTF; J gene: TRBJ1-2; V gene: TRBV28; D gene: TRBD1; CDR3 length: 13; clone size: -
CDR3 DNA: TGTGCCAGCAGCCATGCGGAACAGGGGACAGATACGCAGTATTTT; CDR3 protein: CASSHAEQGTDTQYF; J gene: TRBJ2-3; V gene: TRBV11-2; D gene: TRBD1; CDR3 length: 15; clone size: -
CDR3 DNA: TGTGCCAGCAGCGCCAGACTAGGAGGTTCTCATGAGCAGTTCTTC; CDR3 protein: CASSARLGGSHEQFF; J gene: TRBJ2-1; V gene: TRBV11-1; D gene: -; CDR3 length: 15; clone size: -
CDR3 DNA: TGTGCAAGCAGTAGAATACTCCAGGGGGCTGGAAACACCGTATATTTT; CDR3 protein: CASSRILQGAGNTVYF; J gene: TRBJ1-3; V gene: TRBV6-5; D gene: TRBD1; CDR3 length: 16; clone size: -
CDR3 DNA: TGCACCAGCAGCCAAAAAGGGCAAGGACTAGCGGGGAAAAATGAGCAGTTCTTC; CDR3 protein: CTSSQKGQGLAGKNEQFF; J gene: TRBJ2-1; V gene: TRBV4-3; D gene: TRBD2; CDR3 length: 18; clone size: -
CDR3 DNA: TGTGCCAGCAGCTTAGAGGGGGGGCAGTATTTT; CDR3 protein: CASSLEGGQYF; J gene: TRBJ2-3; V gene: TRBV11-2; D gene: -; CDR3 length: 11; clone size: once
CDR3 DNA: TGTGCCAGCCGTTTATATGCGGGGGGAGAGACCCAGTACTTC; CDR3 protein: CASRLYAGGETQYF; J gene: TRBJ2-5; V gene: TRBV12-3/TRBV12-4; D gene: TRBD2; CDR3 length: 14; clone size: -
CDR3 DNA: TGTGCCAGCAGTTACCAGGTGAACACTAAAGCTTTCTTT; CDR3 protein: CASSYQVNTKAFF; J gene: TRBJ1-1; V gene: TRBV6-6; D gene: -; CDR3 length: 13; clone size: -
CDR3 DNA: TGTGCCAGCAGCTTAGCGCTCGGCTACGAGCAGTACTTC; CDR3 protein: CASSLALGYEQYF; J gene: TRBJ2-7; V gene: TRBV7-8; D gene: -; CDR3 length: 13; clone size: many
CDR3 DNA: TGCAGCGTTGAGGAGGGGGCCAATGAAGCTTTCTTT; CDR3 protein: CSVEEGANEAFF; J gene: TRBJ1-1; V gene: TRBV29-1; D gene: TRBD1; CDR3 length: 12; clone size: -
CDR3 DNA: TGCGCGAGCAGCCAGGAGGGGGGGGTTGCCAAAAACATTCACTACTTT; CDR3 protein: CASSQEGGVAKNIHYF; J gene: TRBJ2-4; V gene: TRBV4-1; D gene: -; CDR3 length: 16; clone size: once
CDR3 DNA: TGCGCCAGCAGCCAAAATGTAGCCCAAGAGACCCAGTACTTC; CDR3 protein: CASSQNVAQETQYF; J gene: TRBJ2-5; V gene: TRBV4-1; D gene: -; CDR3 length: 14; clone size: -
CDR3 DNA: TGTGCTAGCAGCCCCTTGAGGACAGGGGTTGAGCAGTACTTC; CDR3 protein: CASSPLRTGVEQYF; J gene: TRBJ2-7; V gene: TRBV6-5; D gene: TRBD1; CDR3 length: 14; clone size: few
CDR3 DNA: TGTCCCAGCAGCCACCCCTCCGGGACACCGAACACCGGGGAGCTGTTTTTT; CDR3 protein: CPSSHPSGTPNTGELFF; J gene: TRBJ2-2; V gene: TRBV11-3; D gene: -; CDR3 length: 17; clone size: -
CDR3 DNA: TGTGCCAGCAATTCACCCAGCGGGGATCAGGGTAACACAGATACGCAGTATTTT; CDR3 protein: CASNSPSGDQGNTDTQYF; J gene: TRBJ2-3; V gene: TRBV6-5; D gene: TRBD2; CDR3 length: 18; clone size: once
CDR3 DNA: TGTGCCTGGAGACGGGGGGTGGAGACCCAGTACTTC; CDR3 protein: CAWRRGVETQYF; J gene: TRBJ2-5; V gene: TRBV30; D gene: TRBD2; CDR3 length: 12; clone size: -
CDR3 DNA: TGTGCCAGCAGCTTAGAGGGGGGGCTGCCTTACCGAGGGGAGCAGTTCTTC; CDR3 protein: CASSLEGGLPYRGEQFF; J gene: TRBJ2-1; V gene: TRBV11-2; D gene: -; CDR3 length: 17; clone size: once
CDR3 DNA: TGTGCCAGCAGTTTCGCGAGCTTGGGAGGCACAGATACGCAGTATTTT; CDR3 protein: CASSFASLGGTDTQYF; J gene: TRBJ2-3; V gene: TRBV12-3/TRBV12-4; D gene: -; CDR3 length: 16; clone size: -
CDR3 DNA: TGTGCCAGCACCCAGCCTGCGACGGAGACCCAGTACTTC; CDR3 protein: CASTQPATETQYF; J gene: TRBJ2-5; V gene: TRBV12-3/TRBV12-4; D gene: -; CDR3 length: 13; clone size: -
CDR3 DNA: TGTGCCACCATGGTCGACGTGAAGACTGAAGCTTTCTTT; CDR3 protein: CATMVDVKTEAFF; J gene: TRBJ1-1; V gene: TRBV6-5; D gene: -; CDR3 length: 13; clone size: -
CDR3 DNA: TGTGCCAACAGCCGGGATAGGGATTCCTACGAGCAGTACTTC; CDR3 protein: CANSRDRDSYEQYF; J gene: TRBJ2-7; V gene: TRBV6-6; D gene: -; CDR3 length: 14; clone size: -
CDR3 DNA: TGTGCCAGCAGCCCTCCCTTCCTGGCGGGACTTGCCAGAGATAGGCAGTATTTT; CDR3 protein: CASSPPFLAGLARDRQYF; J gene: TRBJ2-3; V gene: TRBV12-3/TRBV12-4; D gene: -; CDR3 length: 18; clone size: -
CDR3 DNA: TGTGCCAGCAATGGACGGGCGGCTAATCAGCCCCAGCATTTT; CDR3 protein: CASNGRAANQPQHF; J gene: TRBJ1-5; V gene: TRBV6-1; D gene: -; CDR3 length: 14; clone size: -
CDR3 DNA: TGTGCCAGTAGGACAGGGGGGATTACTGAAGCTTTCTTT; CDR3 protein: CASRTGGITEAFF; J gene: TRBJ1-1; V gene: TRBV19; D gene: TRBD1; CDR3 length: 13; clone size: few
CDR3 DNA: TGTGCCATCGGGCCGACCACAGATACGCAGTATTTT; CDR3 protein: CAIGPTTDTQYF; J gene: TRBJ2-3; V gene: TRBV10-3; D gene: -; CDR3 length: 12; clone size: many
CDR3 DNA: TGTGACATACAGGAGGCCGGGGACTATGGCTACACCTTC; CDR3 protein: CDIQEAGDYGYTF; J gene: TRBJ1-2; V gene: TRBV7-9; D gene: -; CDR3 length: 13; clone size: -
CDR3 DNA: TGTGCCAGCAGTTTGAGGGGAGGTGAGCAGTTCTTC; CDR3 protein: CASSLRGGEQFF; J gene: TRBJ2-1; V gene: TRBV28; D gene: -; CDR3 length: 12; clone size: once
CDR3 DNA: TGTGCCAGCAGACGAGGACGCCTCGGGTACGAGCAGTACTTC; CDR3 protein: CASRRGRLGYEQYF; J gene: TRBJ2-7; V gene: TRBV28; D gene: -; CDR3 length: 14; clone size: -
CDR3 DNA: TGTGCCGCCAGTAGGACGGTTGCCCGAAGTAATTTCTACGAGCAGTACTTC; CDR3 protein: CAASRTVARSNFYEQYF; J gene: TRBJ2-7; V gene: TRBV6-5; D gene: -; CDR3 length: 17; clone size: -
CDR3 DNA: TGTGCCAGCAGTACCCCCCCGAACACCGGGGAGCTGTTTTTT; CDR3 protein: CASSTPPNTGELFF; J gene: TRBJ2-2; V gene: TRBV6-5; D gene: -; CDR3 length: 14; clone size: many
CDR3 DNA: TGCAGCGTCCGGAGGGGGGGTCCCCATGAGCAGTACTTC; CDR3 protein: CSVRRGGPHEQYF; J gene: TRBJ2-7; V gene: TRBV29-1; D gene: -; CDR3 length: 13; clone size: -
CDR3 DNA: TGTGCCAGCAGCCAAGATGCCTCCGGGGAGACACAGTGCTTC; CDR3 protein: CASSQDASGETQCF; J gene: TRBJ2-5; V gene: TRBV4-2; D gene: -; CDR3 length: 14; clone size: -
CDR3 DNA: TGCAGCGCCTCTGCTTTCAGCTCCTACAATGAGCAGTTCTTC; CDR3 protein: CSASAFSSYNEQFF; J gene: TRBJ2-1; V gene: TRBV29-1; D gene: -; CDR3 length: 14; clone size: many
CDR3 DNA: TGTGCCACCAGCAGAGAAGGCAGGGTCCACAATGAGCAGTTCTTC; CDR3 protein: CATSREGRVHNEQFF; J gene: TRBJ2-1; V gene: TRBV15; D gene: -; CDR3 length: 15; clone size: -
CDR3 DNA: TGCACTGCTAGAGAGGGGAGCGGGAGGGAAGAGACCCAGTACTTC; CDR3 protein: CTAREGSGREETQYF; J gene: TRBJ2-5; V gene: TRBV20-1; D gene: TRBD2; CDR3 length: 15; clone size: -
CDR3 DNA: TGCACCATTCGAGTGGGACAGCACTCTGGAAACACCATATATTTT; CDR3 protein: CTIRVGQHSGNTIYF; J gene: TRBJ1-3; V gene: TRBV29-1; D gene: TRBD1; CDR3 length: 15; clone size: -
CDR3 DNA: TGCGCGAGCAGCCAAGATCGGGGGGGGTCCTACGGGCAGTACTTC; CDR3 protein: CASSQDRGGSYGQYF; J gene: TRBJ2-7; V gene: TRBV4-1; D gene: TRBD2; CDR3 length: 15; clone size: -
CDR3 DNA: TGTGCCAGCACGGGGGCGGCGATGATGAACTATGGCTACACCTTC; CDR3 protein: CASTGAAMMNYGYTF; J gene: TRBJ1-2; V gene: TRBV6-5; D gene: -; CDR3 length: 15; clone size: -
CDR3 DNA: TGTGCCAGTAACTTGGGACCAAACAATGAGCAGTTCTTC; CDR3 protein: CASNLGPNNEQFF; J gene: TRBJ2-1; V gene: TRBV11-3; D gene: -; CDR3 length: 13; clone size: -